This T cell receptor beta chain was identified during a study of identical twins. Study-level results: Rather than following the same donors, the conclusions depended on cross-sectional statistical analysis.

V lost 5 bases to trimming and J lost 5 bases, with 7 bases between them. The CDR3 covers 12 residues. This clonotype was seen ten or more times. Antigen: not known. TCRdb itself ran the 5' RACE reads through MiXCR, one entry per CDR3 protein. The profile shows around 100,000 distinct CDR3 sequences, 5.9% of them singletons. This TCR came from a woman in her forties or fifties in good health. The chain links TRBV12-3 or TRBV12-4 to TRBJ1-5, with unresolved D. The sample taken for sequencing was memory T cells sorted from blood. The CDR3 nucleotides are TGTGCCAGCAGTAACGGGGATCAGCCCCAGCATTTT. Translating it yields CASSNGDQPQHF.